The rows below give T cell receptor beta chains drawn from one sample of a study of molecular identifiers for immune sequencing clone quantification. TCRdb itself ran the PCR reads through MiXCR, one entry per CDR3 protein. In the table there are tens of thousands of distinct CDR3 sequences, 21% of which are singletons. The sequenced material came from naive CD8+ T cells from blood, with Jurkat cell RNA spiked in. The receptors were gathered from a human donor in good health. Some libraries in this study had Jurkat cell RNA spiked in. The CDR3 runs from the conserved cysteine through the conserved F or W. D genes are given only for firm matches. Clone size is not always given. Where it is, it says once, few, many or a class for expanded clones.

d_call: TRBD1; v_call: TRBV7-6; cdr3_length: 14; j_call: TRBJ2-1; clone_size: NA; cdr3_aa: CASSLTTGVNEQFF; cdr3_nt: TGTGCCAGCAGCCTAACCACAGGGGTGAATGAGCAGTTCTTC
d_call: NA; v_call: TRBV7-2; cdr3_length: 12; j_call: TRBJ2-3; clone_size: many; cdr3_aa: CASSATSDTQYF; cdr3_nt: TGTGCCAGCAGCGCGACTAGTGATACGCAGTATTTT
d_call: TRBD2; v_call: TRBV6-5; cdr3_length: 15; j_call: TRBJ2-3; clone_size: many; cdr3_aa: CASRLSGGSTDTQYF; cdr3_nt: TGTGCCAGCAGACTCAGCGGGGGGTCCACAGATACGCAGTATTTT
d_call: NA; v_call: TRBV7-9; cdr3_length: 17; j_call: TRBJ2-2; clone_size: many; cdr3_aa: CASSSSSNPGVTGELFF; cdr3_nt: TGTGCCAGCAGCTCTTCCTCTAACCCCGGAGTCACCGGGGAGCTGTTTTTT
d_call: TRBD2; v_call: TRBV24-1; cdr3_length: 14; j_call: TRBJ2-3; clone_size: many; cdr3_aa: CATRAGGPIDTQYF; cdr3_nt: TGTGCCACCAGGGCGGGGGGGCCTATAGATACGCAGTATTTT
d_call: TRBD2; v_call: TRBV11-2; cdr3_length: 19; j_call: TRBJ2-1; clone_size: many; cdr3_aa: CASSLSPPGTSGYYNEQFF; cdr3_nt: TGTGCCAGCAGCTTATCCCCCCCAGGGACTAGCGGATACTACAATGAGCAGTTCTTC
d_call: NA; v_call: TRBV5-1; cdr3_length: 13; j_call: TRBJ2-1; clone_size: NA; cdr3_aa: CASSLWPNNEQFF; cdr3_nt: TGCGCCAGCAGCTTGTGGCCAAACAATGAGCAGTTCTTC
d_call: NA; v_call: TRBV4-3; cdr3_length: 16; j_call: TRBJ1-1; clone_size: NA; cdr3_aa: CANSQDRGGGYTEAFF; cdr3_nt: TGCGCCAACAGCCAAGATCGGGGAGGTGGATACACTGAAGCTTTCTTT
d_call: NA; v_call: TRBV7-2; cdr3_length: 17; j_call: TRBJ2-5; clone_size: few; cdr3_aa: CASSSTDRWNIQETQYF; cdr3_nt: TGTGCCAGCAGCTCCACGGACAGATGGAACATTCAAGAGACCCAGTACTTC
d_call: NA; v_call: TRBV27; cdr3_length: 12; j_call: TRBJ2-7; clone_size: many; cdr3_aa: CASSSPTYEQYF; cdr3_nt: TGTGCCAGCAGTTCCCCCACCTACGAGCAGTACTTC
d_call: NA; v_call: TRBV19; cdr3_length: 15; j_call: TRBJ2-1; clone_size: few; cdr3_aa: CASSIDLSAYNEQFF; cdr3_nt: TGTGCCAGTAGTATAGATCTATCGGCTTACAATGAGCAGTTCTTC
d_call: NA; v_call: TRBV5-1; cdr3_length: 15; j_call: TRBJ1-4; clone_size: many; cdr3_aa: CASSLSWGPDEKLFF; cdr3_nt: TGCGCCAGCAGCTTGTCCTGGGGGCCCGATGAAAAACTGTTTTTT
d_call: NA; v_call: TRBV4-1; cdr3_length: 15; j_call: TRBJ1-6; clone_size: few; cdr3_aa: CASSQDPGSNSPLHF; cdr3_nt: TGCGCCAGCAGCCAAGATCCGGGGAGTAATTCACCCCTCCACTTT
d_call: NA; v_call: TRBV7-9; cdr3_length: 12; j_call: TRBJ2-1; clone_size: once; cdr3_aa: CASSLTESEQFF; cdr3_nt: TGTGCCAGCAGCTTAACGGAGTCTGAGCAGTTCTTC
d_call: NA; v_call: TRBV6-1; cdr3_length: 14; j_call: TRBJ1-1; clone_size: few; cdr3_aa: CASRWTDPGTEAFF; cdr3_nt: TGTGCCAGCAGGTGGACAGACCCAGGGACTGAAGCTTTCTTT
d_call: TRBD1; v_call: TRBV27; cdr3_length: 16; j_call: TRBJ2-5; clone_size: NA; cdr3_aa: CASRSRSGQQKETQYF; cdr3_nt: TGTGCCAGCAGGAGTAGGTCGGGACAGCAAAAAGAGACCCAGTACTTC
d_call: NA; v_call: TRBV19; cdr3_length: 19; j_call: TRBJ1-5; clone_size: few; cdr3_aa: CASSSLFGRGYDGNQPQHF; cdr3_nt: TGTGCCAGTAGTTCTTTGTTCGGGCGGGGTTACGATGGCAATCAGCCCCAGCATTTT
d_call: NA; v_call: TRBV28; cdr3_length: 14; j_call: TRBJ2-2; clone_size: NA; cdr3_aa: CASSLFDRHGELFF; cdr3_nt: TGTGCCAGCAGTTTATTCGACAGGCACGGGGAGCTGTTTTTT
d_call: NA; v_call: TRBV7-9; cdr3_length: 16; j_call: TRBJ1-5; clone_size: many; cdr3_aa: CASSLEWGHNNQPQHF; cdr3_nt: TGTGCCAGCAGCTTAGAATGGGGGCACAATAATCAGCCCCAGCATTTT
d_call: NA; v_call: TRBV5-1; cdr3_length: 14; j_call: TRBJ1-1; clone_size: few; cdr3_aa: CASSLGTGFDEAFF; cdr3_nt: TGCGCCAGCAGCTTGGGGACCGGATTCGATGAAGCTTTCTTT
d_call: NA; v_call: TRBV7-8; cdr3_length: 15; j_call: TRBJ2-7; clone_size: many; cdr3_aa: CASSDLDRPTYEQYF; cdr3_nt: TGTGCCAGCAGCGATCTGGACAGACCTACCTACGAGCAGTACTTC
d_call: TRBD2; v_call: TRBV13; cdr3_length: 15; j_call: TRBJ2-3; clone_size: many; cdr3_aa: CASSAGGAGQDTQYF; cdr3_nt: TGTGCCAGCAGCGCCGGGGGGGCGGGGCAAGATACGCAGTATTTT
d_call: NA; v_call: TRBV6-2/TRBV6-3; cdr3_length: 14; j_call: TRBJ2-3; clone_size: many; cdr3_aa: CASSLGLGTDTQYF; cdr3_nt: TGTGCCAGCAGTTTAGGACTCGGCACAGATACGCAGTATTTT
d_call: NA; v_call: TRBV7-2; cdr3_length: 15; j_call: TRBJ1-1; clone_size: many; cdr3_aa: CASSLGGGYGTEAFF; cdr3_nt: TGTGCCAGCAGCTTAGGCGGGGGGTATGGCACTGAAGCTTTCTTT
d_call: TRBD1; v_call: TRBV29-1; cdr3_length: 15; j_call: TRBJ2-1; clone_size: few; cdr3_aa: CSVETSTGGYNEQFF; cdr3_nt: TGCAGCGTTGAAACCTCTACAGGGGGCTACAATGAGCAGTTCTTC
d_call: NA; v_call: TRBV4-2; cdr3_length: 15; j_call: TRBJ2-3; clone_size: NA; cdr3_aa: CASSQGTPLTDTQYF; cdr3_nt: TGTGCCAGCAGCCAAGGCACTCCCCTCACAGATACGCAGTATTTT
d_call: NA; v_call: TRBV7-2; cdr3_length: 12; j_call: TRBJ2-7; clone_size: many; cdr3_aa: CASRSGMDEQYF; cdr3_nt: TGTGCCAGCAGATCCGGGATGGACGAGCAGTACTTC
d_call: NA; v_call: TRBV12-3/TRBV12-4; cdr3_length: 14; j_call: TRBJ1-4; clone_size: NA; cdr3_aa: CASSDGLSNEKLFF; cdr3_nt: TGTGCCAGCAGTGACGGACTGAGTAATGAAAAACTGTTTTTT
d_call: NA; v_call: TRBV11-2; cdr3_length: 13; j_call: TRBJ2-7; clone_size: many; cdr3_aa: CASSQEAGYEQYF; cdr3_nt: TGTGCCAGCAGCCAAGAGGCGGGCTACGAGCAGTACTTC
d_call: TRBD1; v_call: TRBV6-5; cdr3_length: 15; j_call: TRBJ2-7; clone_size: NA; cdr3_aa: CAGSYGDSESYEQYF; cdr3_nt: TGTGCCGGCAGTTACGGGGACAGTGAATCCTACGAGCAGTACTTC
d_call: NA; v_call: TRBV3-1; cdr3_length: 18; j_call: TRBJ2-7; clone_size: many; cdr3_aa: CASSQDFRAHVDSYEQYF; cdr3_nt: TGTGCCAGCAGCCAAGATTTTCGGGCACACGTAGACTCCTACGAGCAGTACTTC
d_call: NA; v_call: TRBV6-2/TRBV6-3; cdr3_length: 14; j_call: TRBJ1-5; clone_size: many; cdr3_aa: CASTMTGFNQPQHF; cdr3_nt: TGTGCCAGCACCATGACAGGCTTCAATCAGCCCCAGCATTTT
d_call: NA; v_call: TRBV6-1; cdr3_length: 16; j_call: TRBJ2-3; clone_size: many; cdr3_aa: CASSEVSSAYTDTQYF; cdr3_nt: TGTGCCAGCAGTGAAGTGAGTAGCGCCTACACAGATACGCAGTATTTT
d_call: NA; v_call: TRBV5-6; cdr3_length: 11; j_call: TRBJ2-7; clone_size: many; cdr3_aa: CASSLSNEQYF; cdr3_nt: TGTGCCAGCAGCTTAAGTAACGAGCAGTACTTC
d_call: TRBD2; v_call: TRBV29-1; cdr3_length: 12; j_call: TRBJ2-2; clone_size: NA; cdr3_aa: CSAFSGKGELFF; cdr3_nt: TGCAGCGCCTTCAGCGGGAAAGGGGAGCTGTTTTTT